The 25 T cell receptor beta chains below all came from one sample that was sequenced in a study of T cells after somatic rescue of genetic block (dated by TCRdb to 2019 to 2021). The library relied on the immunoSEQ multiplex PCR assay. TCRdb stores this immuneACCESS table with in-frame sequences only. Part of the clones is absent; in the studies checked, under half of the shortfall reflects unresolved V genes, and no reason is known for the rest. Recorded for this sample are over 55,000 clones; 92% of them occurred a single time. The ten most abundant clones make up around 3% of the sample. Sequencing was carried out using peripheral blood mononuclear cells (PBMCs). These receptors all stem from a man aged 40-55 years.

The chain has TRBV7-8 and TRBJ1-4; D call uncertain. This CDR3 comprises 15 residues. Germline V CDR1 and CDR2: SGHVS, FQNEAQ. Trimming pared 5 bases from V and 6 bases from J, leaving 16 bases between. The CDR3 region has the DNA TGTGCCAGCAGCGTCACGGGCCTCCGAGATGAAAAACTGTTTTTT. Protein product: CASSVTGLRDEKLFF.

The V call is TRBV15, the J call TRBJ2-1, with 12 bases that match TRBD2. This CDR3 has 15 amino acids. J gave up 10 bases and V 5 bases, and 9 bases lay outside the gene matches. CDR1 is LNHNV, CDR2 YYDKDF, per germline (reference sequence). The CDR3 DNA is TGTGCCACCAGCCCCGCGGGGCTAGCGGGGGGGGAGCAGTTCTTC. This encodes CATSPAGLAGGEQFF.

The chain combines TRBV6-4 with TRBJ1-6; D is unclear. V lost 5 bases, J lost 8 bases, and 10 bases lay in between. Per the germline V gene, CDR1 is MRHNA and CDR2 is SNTAGT. CDR3 length equals 13 residues. The CDR3 protein is CASSPAGHSPLHF. DNA of the CDR3: TGTGCCAGCAGTCCGGCGGGCCATTCACCCCTCCACTTT.

This clone has just one count. The chain uses TRBV4-3 and TRBJ1-2, with D perhaps TRBD1 (6 bases). Trimming left V 0 bases short and J 2 bases short, with 10 bases between. The CDR3 sequence is 15 residues long. The germline V gene encodes CDR1 LGHNA and CDR2 YSLEER. CDR3 nucleotides: TGCGCCAGCAGCCAAGATGTGGACAGAAACTATGGCTACACCTTC. Its translation: CASSQDVDRNYGYTF.

This chain links TRBV5-4 with TRBJ1-1; a weak D match, TRBD1 (6 bases). Per germline, CDR1 SGHNT and CDR2 YYREEE (reference sequence). Trimming removed 3 bases at V and 7 bases at J, with 16 bases between. The CDR3 has 14 residues. The CDR3 spells CASSSPDRLHEAFF. The CDR3 bases are TGTGCCAGCAGCTCCCCGGACAGACTACATGAAGCTTTCTTT.

The chain uses TRBV11-2 and TRBJ2-2; D may correspond to TRBD1 or TRBD2 (5 bases each). The CDR3 consists of 17 residues. V was shortened by 0 bases and J by 4 bases, with 15 bases between the two germline ends. CDR1 and CDR2 (germline): SGHAT, FQNNGV. CDR3 DNA sequence: TGTGCCAGCAGCTTAGATTTTGGCAGGGAGTTCACCGGGGAGCTGTTTTTT. Protein sequence: CASSLDFGREFTGELFF.

The table lists this clone with a count of one. V gene TRBV6-1 combines with J gene TRBJ1-2; D remains unclear. From germline, CDR1 is MNHNS and CDR2 SASEGT. The length of the CDR3 is 12 residues. Trimming left V 2 bases short and J 4 bases short, with 5 bases between. CDR3 amino acids: CASSERLYGYTF. CDR3 nucleotide sequence: TGTGCCAGCAGTGAACGGCTCTATGGCTACACCTTC.

This chain connects TRBV14 to TRBJ2-3, with D perhaps matching TRBD1 or TRBD2 (5 bases each). Per the germline V gene, CDR1 is SGHDN and CDR2 is FVKESK. This CDR3 region has 15 residues. The ends were cut back, 4 bases at V and 2 bases at J, with 13 bases in the middle. Here the CDR3 reads CASSLVPGTTDTQYF. CDR3 DNA: TGTGCCAGCAGCCTTGTCCCGGGGACCACAGATACGCAGTATTTT.

The chain couples TRBV5-1 to TRBJ1-4; D is uncertain. The germline V gene has CDR1 SGHRS and CDR2 YFSETQ. V was trimmed by 0 bases and J by 7 bases, leaving 10 bases between them. The CDR3 consists of 14 residues. CDR3 coding DNA: TGCGCCAGCAGCTTGGCGCCAGAGGGTGAAAAACTGTTTTTT. It yields the protein CASSLAPEGEKLFF.

The chain recombines TRBV30 with TRBJ1-5; D call uncertain. Per the germline V gene, CDR1 is GTSNPN and CDR2 is SVGIG (reference sequence). The ends were cut back, 1 base at V and 4 bases at J, with 8 bases in the middle. This CDR3 is built from 13 residues. Here the CDR3 reads CAWSGSSNQPQHF. CDR3 DNA sequence: TGTGCCTGGAGTGGGTCATCTAATCAGCCCCAGCATTTT.

The chain is built from TRBV5-4 and TRBJ2-1, with 7 bases fitting TRBD1. Trimming at V came to 3 bases and at J to 10 bases, leaving 7 bases not matched to a gene. This CDR3 has 13 amino acids. CDR1 is SGHNT and CDR2 is YYREEE in the germline V gene (reference sequence). The CDR3 bases are TGTGCCAGCAGCTCCCCGGGACAGCAGGAGCAGTTCTTC. As protein: CASSSPGQQEQFF.

The chain joins TRBV9 to TRBJ2-1; the match to TRBD2 covers 8 bases. The CDR3 runs 14 residues. V lost 1 base, J lost 9 bases, and 6 bases stayed unmatched. The germline gives CDR1 SGDLS, CDR2 YYNGEE. Here the CDR3 reads CASSVYSAGGEQFF. The CDR3 DNA sequence: TGTGCCAGCAGCGTATACTCTGCGGGAGGTGAGCAGTTCTTC.

This clone was recorded once. The chain recombines TRBV6-5 with TRBJ1-1; D gene unclear. With 4 bases removed from V and 6 bases from J, the gap between germline ends came to 12 bases. CDR1 is MNHEY and CDR2 is SVGAGI in the germline V gene. The CDR3 is made up of 13 amino acids. CDR3 nucleotides: TGTGCCAGCAGTTTGAAGGCGGGCTCTGAAGCTTTCTTT. Amino acids: CASSLKAGSEAFF.

This clone occurred once. This chain connects TRBV4-3 to TRBJ2-7; 8 nucleotides match TRBD1. The CDR3 is made up of 14 amino acids. V dropped 4 bases and J dropped 2; count of bases not matched to a gene: 4. Germline assignment: CDR1 LGHNA and CDR2 YSLEER. The CDR3 DNA follows: TGCGCCAGCAGCCGTAACAGGGGGACCTACGAGCAGTACTTC. As protein: CASSRNRGTYEQYF.

The chain links TRBV9 to TRBJ2-1, with 8 bases identical to TRBD2. This CDR3 is built from 16 residues. Germline assignment: CDR1 SGDLS and CDR2 YYNGEE. With V trimmed by 0 bases and J by 2 bases, 4 bases remained unmatched. This CDR3 reads CASSVAGGVAYNEQFF. CDR3 bases: TGTGCCAGCAGCGTAGCGGGGGGGGTGGCCTACAATGAGCAGTTCTTC.

The chain joins TRBV7-3 to TRBJ2-3; 10 bases fit TRBD2. Germline V gene lookup returns CDR1 SGHTA and CDR2 FQGTGA. V lost 1 base, J lost 4 bases, and 5 bases stayed unmatched. CDR3 length: 16 residues. The CDR3 reads CASSLNPSGGPDTQYF. As DNA, the CDR3 is TGTGCCAGCAGCTTAAATCCTAGCGGGGGCCCAGATACGCAGTATTTT.

The chain has TRBV5-4 and TRBJ2-2; TRBD2 agrees at 9 bases. CDR1 SGHNT and CDR2 YYREEE come from the germline V gene (reference sequence). The CDR3 sequence is 16 residues long. The junction had 9 bases not matched to a gene; V was cut back by 4 bases and J by 5 bases. This chain's CDR3 is CASSLGSGRGTGELFF. CDR3 DNA: TGTGCCAGCAGCCTTGGTAGCGGGAGAGGTACCGGGGAGCTGTTTTTT.

In its sample, this clone was seen once. The gene calls are TRBV28 and TRBJ2-1; 10 nucleotides match TRBD2. The CDR3 runs 20 residues. With V trimmed by 3 bases and J by 4 bases, 18 bases remained unmatched. Germline V lookup: CDR1 MDHEN, CDR2 SYDVKM. The CDR3 reads CASSFEGLSLASGGYNEQFF. As DNA, the CDR3 is TGTGCCAGCAGTTTTGAAGGACTAAGTCTCGCTAGCGGGGGTTACAATGAGCAGTTCTTC.

The rearrangement uses TRBV4-2 and TRBJ2-7, with 7 bases aligning to TRBD1. The CDR3 is made up of 14 amino acids. The J segment lost 4 bases and the V segment lost 5 bases, leaving 8 bases of the junction unmatched. The germline V gene has CDR1 LGHNA and CDR2 YNFKEQ. The CDR3 here is CASSSDRVGYEQYF. CDR3 DNA sequence: TGTGCCAGCAGCTCCGACAGGGTAGGTTACGAGCAGTACTTC.

The table lists this clone with a count of one. The CDR3 region has the DNA TGTGCCAGCAGTTTACCGGGGGGTGCCTACGAGCAGTACTTC. As protein: CASSLPGGAYEQYF. The gene calls are TRBV28 and TRBJ2-7; 7 bases are a match to TRBD2. The CDR3 is 14 residues long. The germline gives CDR1 MDHEN, CDR2 SYDVKM. The J segment lost 2 bases and the V segment lost 2 bases, leaving 3 bases of the junction unmatched.

In its sample, this clone was seen once. This chain links TRBV4-3 with TRBJ2-5; weak D call: TRBD1 (6 bases). CDR1 LGHNA and CDR2 YSLEER come from the germline V gene. The V and J ends lost 2 bases and 4 bases respectively, with 14 bases between them. CDR3 length equals 15 residues. The CDR3 DNA sequence: TGCGCCAGCAGCCAACTTACAGGGTTAGGAGAGACCCAGTACTTC. The encoded protein is CASSQLTGLGETQYF.

In this sample, this clone turned up once. This chain uses TRBV11-2 with TRBJ1-1; TRBD1 is a possible D gene (6 bases). Trimming pared 5 bases from V and 12 bases from J, leaving 16 bases between. Germline loops: CDR1 SGHAT, CDR2 FQNNGV. CDR3 length equals 12 residues. DNA of the CDR3: TGTGCCAGCAGCCAAAACAGGGATGAGACTTTCTTT. It encodes CASSQNRDETFF.

The genes are TRBV18 and TRBJ2-1; TRBD2 matches 7 bases. With 2 bases clipped from V and 6 bases from J, the junction kept 7 bases outside the gene matches. The CDR3 spans 15 residues. CDR1 and CDR2 (germline): KGHSH, LQKENI. CDR3 loop: CASSPRAGVINEQFF. The CDR3 DNA sequence: TGTGCCAGCTCACCAAGGGCGGGAGTGATCAATGAGCAGTTCTTC.

The chain recombines TRBV11-2 with TRBJ2-2, with unresolved D. Trimming cost V 5 bases and J 1 base, with 5 bases left between them. Germline values: CDR1 SGHAT, CDR2 FQNNGV. This CDR3 contains 13 residues. The CDR3 loop reads CASSPRNTGELFF. CDR3 sequence (DNA): TGTGCCAGCAGCCCCCGGAACACCGGGGAGCTGTTTTTT.

The gene calls are TRBV5-1 and TRBJ2-7; TRBD1 matches at 7 bases. This CDR3 comprises 12 residues. Looked up from germline, CDR1 is SGHRS and CDR2 is YFSETQ. V lost 4 bases to trimming and J lost 6 bases; unmatched junction nucleotides: 4. As DNA, the CDR3 is TGCGCCAGCAGCCAGGGGGTGAGCGAGCAGTACTTC. Encoded protein: CASSQGVSEQYF.